This paragraph reports one TCR beta chain. This sample is drawn from a study of blood T cell repertoires in COVID-19. Study-wide context: T cells, B-cell-depleted T cells, or PBMCs provided the cDNA or gDNA that served as material.

The CDR3 length is 9 residues. V shed 7 bases and J shed 9 bases, with 4 bases lying between them. CDR1 SNHLY and CDR2 FYNNEI come from the germline V gene. Source study methods: The assay estimated nucleated cells by amplifying reference gene primers. Repertoires were generated with immunoSEQ multiplex PCR, while TCRdb's copy carries only in-frame clones and drops some. V and J calls and clone size follow that table, whereas D and trimming were derived from the DNA. The sample holds some 190,000 clones, roughly 79% seen once. While infection was still active, Seattle patients were enrolled and then followed longitudinally.

This receptor was obtained from a woman in her thirties or forties with COVID-19, enrolled during active disease. The chain joins TRBV2 to TRBJ2-1, with D hard to call. Sequencing was performed on peripheral blood. The CDR3 DNA is TGTGCCAGCAATCGTGAGCAGTTCTTC. Amino acid sequence: CASNREQFF.